The 3 T cell receptor beta chains in this list originate from one sample, sequenced in a study of blood T cell repertoires in COVID-19. Sequencing used immunoSEQ multiplex PCR; TCRdb keeps in-frame clones, though not all of them. The sample lists 150,000 to 250,000 clones; around 79% were seen once. The sequenced material came from peripheral blood. The source of these receptors is a woman aged 40 to 55 with COVID-19, enrolled during active disease.

The V call is TRBV7-6, the J call TRBJ2-2, with TRBD1 identical over 7 bases. The CDR3 consists of 14 residues. Germline V gene lookup returns CDR1 SGHVS and CDR2 FNYEAQ. Trimming took 5 bases from V and 7 from J; bases not matched to a gene: 7. Written as DNA, the CDR3 is TGTGCCAGCAGCCCGACAGGGATTAGCGGGGAGCTGTTTTTT. It specifies CASSPTGISGELFF. Full variable domain (missing parts from reference TRBV7-6 and TRBJ2-2): GAGVSQSPRYKVTKRGQDVALRCDPISGHVSLYWYRQALGQGPEFLTYFNYEAQQDKSGLPNDRFSAERPEGSISTLTIQRTEQRDSAMYRCASSPTGISGELFFGEGSRLTVL.

This chain links TRBV4-3 with TRBJ2-3, with TRBD1 as a possible D gene (5 bases). Germline assignment: CDR1 LGHNA and CDR2 YSLEER. V lost 0 bases, J lost 4 bases, and 23 bases lay in between. CDR3 length equals 19 residues. DNA of the CDR3: TGCGCCAGCAGCCAAGATCGAAGGGAAGGGGCCGACGTGGCAGATACGCAGTATTTT. Translating it yields CASSQDRREGADVADTQYF.

In the case of this clone: Other DNA sequences in this specimen translate into the identical CDR3. This sequence joins TRBV18 and TRBJ1-6, with 9 bases aligning to TRBD1. V lost 2 bases, J lost 7 bases, and 0 bases stayed unmatched. CDR1 KGHSH and CDR2 LQKENI come from the germline V gene. CDR3 length: 14 residues. This CDR3 reads CASSPGQGNSPLHF. CDR3 in DNA: TGTGCCAGCTCACCAGGACAGGGGAATTCACCCCTCCACTTT.